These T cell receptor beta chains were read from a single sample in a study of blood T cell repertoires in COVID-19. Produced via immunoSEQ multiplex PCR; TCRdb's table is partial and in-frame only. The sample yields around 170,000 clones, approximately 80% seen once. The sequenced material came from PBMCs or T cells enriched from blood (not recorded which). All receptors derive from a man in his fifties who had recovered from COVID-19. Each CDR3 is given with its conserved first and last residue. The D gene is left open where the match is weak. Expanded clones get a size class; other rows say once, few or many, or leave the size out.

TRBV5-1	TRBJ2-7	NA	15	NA	TGCGCCAGCAGCTTGGCCCCGCAGGGGACCTACGAGCAGTACTTC	CASSLAPQGTYEQYF
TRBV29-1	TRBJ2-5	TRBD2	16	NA	TGCAGCGTTGAAGAGCCTAGCGGGGGGGCCGAAGAGACCCAGTACTTC	CSVEEPSGGAEETQYF
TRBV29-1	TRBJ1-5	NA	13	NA	TGCAGCGTGGCGGGGAAAGAATGGCAGCCCCAGCATTTT	CSVAGKEWQPQHF
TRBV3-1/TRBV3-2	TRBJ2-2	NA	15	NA	TGTGCCAGCAGCCAAGGTCACTCAAACACCGGGGAGCTGTTTTTT	CASSQGHSNTGELFF
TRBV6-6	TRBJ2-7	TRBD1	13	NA	TGTGCCAGCAAACCGGGACAGGGGTACGAGCAGTACTTC	CASKPGQGYEQYF
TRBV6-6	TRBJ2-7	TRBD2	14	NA	TGTGCCAGCAGACCAGCGGGACTCTCCTACGAGCAGTACTTC	CASRPAGLSYEQYF
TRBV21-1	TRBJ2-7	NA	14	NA	TGTGCCAGCAGCAAACAATCTCCGAGCAACGAGCAGTACTTC	CASSKQSPSNEQYF
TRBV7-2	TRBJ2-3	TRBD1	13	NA	TGTGCCAGCAGCCTGGGACAGCTGACTTCGCAGTATTTT	CASSLGQLTSQYF
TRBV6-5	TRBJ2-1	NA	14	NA	TGTGCCAGCGGAAGGGAGAGGGCCTACAATGAGCAGTTCTTC	CASGRERAYNEQFF
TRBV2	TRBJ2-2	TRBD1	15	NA	TGTGCCAGCCGACTGAAGAGACAGGGGGCCGGGGAGCTGTTTTTT	CASRLKRQGAGELFF
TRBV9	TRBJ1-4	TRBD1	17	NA	TGTGCCAGCAGCGTAACAGGGGGCTTAGTAACTAATGAAAAACTGTTTTTT	CASSVTGGLVTNEKLFF
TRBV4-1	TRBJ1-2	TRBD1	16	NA	TGCGCCAGCTCGCTCAGATTCGACAGGGGAAATAGCGGCTACACCTTC	CASSLRFDRGNSGYTF
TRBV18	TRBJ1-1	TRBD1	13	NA	TGTGCCAGCTCCCCCGGGACAGGTGGTGAAGCTTTCTTT	CASSPGTGGEAFF
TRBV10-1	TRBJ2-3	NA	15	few	TGCGCCAGCAGTGAGGTTGGGGGCAGCACAGATACGCAGTATTTT	CASSEVGGSTDTQYF
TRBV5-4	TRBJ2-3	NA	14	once	TGTGCCAGCAGCTTGGCCGGGGGTACAGATACGCAGTATTTT	CASSLAGGTDTQYF
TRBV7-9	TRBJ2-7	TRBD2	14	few	TGTGCCAGCAGCTTGAGCGGGGCTTCCTACGAGCAGTACTTC	CASSLSGASYEQYF
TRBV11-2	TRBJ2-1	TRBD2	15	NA	TGTGCCAGCAGTCCCGGCGGGGGGGTTAGGAATGAGCAGTTCTTC	CASSPGGGVRNEQFF
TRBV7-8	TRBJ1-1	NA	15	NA	TGTGCCAGCAGCTTAAGGACAGTCATGAACACTGAAGCTTTCTTT	CASSLRTVMNTEAFF
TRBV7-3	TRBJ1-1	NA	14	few	TGTGCCAGCAGCTTAATGAGTAGGGGCACTGAAGCTTTCTTT	CASSLMSRGTEAFF
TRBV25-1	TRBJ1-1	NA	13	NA	TGTGCCAGCAGTGTACAGGGGAACACTGAAGCTTTCTTT	CASSVQGNTEAFF
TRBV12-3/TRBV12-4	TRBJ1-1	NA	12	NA	TGTGCCAGCAGTCTTCCGGGAAGCGGGGCTTTCTTT	CASSLPGSGAFF
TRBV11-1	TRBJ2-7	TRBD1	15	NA	TGTGCCAGCAGCTTCCCGGGACAGGGTTTCAACGAGCAGTACTTC	CASSFPGQGFNEQYF
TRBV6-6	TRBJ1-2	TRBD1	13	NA	TGTGCCATTGGGACAGGGTCGTACTATGGCTACACCTTC	CAIGTGSYYGYTF
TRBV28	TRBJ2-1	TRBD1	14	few	TGTGCCAGCAGCGCGACAGGGGATCTCAATGAGCAGTTCTTC	CASSATGDLNEQFF
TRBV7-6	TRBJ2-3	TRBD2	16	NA	TGTGCCAGCAGCTTAGGGCCTAGCGGGGGGGCAGATACGCAGTATTTT	CASSLGPSGGADTQYF
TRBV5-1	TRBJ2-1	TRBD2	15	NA	TGCGCCAGCAGCTTGGGGACTAGCGGGGGGCGGGAGCAGTTCTTC	CASSLGTSGGREQFF
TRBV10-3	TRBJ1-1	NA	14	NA	TGTGCCATCAGTGAACGACAGACCAACACTGAAGCTTTCTTT	CAISERQTNTEAFF
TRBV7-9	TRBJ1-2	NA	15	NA	TGTGCCAGCAGCTACGGAGGGGAACTCCCCTATGGCTACACCTTC	CASSYGGELPYGYTF
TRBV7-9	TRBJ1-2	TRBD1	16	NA	TGTGCCAGCAGCTTCGGGCGGACAGGGCCTAACTATGGCTACACCTTC	CASSFGRTGPNYGYTF
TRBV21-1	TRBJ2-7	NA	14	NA	TGTGCCAGCAGCACCACGATTCGGGCCTACGAGCAGTACTTC	CASSTTIRAYEQYF
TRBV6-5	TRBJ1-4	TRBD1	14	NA	TGTGCCAGCAGGGAGACAGGGGGCCTCGAAAAACTGTTTTTT	CASRETGGLEKLFF
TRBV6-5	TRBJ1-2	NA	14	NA	TGTGCCAGTCGCCAACCGGGGAGTCTATATGGCTACACCTTC	CASRQPGSLYGYTF
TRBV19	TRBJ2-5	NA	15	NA	TGTGCCAGTAGTATTAGAAGGGCAGGGGAAGAGACCCAGTACTTC	CASSIRRAGEETQYF
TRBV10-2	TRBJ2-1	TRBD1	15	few	TGCGCCAGCAGTGACGAGACAGGGATTACAACTGAGCAGTTCTTC	CASSDETGITTEQFF
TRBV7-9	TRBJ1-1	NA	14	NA	TGTGCCAGCAGCTTAGAGGGGGGGACGGCTGAAGCTTTCTTT	CASSLEGGTAEAFF
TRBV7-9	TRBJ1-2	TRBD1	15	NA	TGTGCCAGCAGCTTAGGGGGACAGGGCCGAGCTGGCTACACCTTC	CASSLGGQGRAGYTF
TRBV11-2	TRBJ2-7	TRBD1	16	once	TGTGCCAGCAGCTTAGACCCCGGGACAGGGGGCTACGAGCAGTACTTC	CASSLDPGTGGYEQYF
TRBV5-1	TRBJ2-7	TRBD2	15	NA	TGCGCCAGCAGCTCTGGGACTAGCGGGGGCTACGAGCAGTACTTC	CASSSGTSGGYEQYF
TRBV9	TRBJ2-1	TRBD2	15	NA	TGTGCCAGCAGCCCAGGACTAGCGGGGGTGAATGAGCAGTTCTTC	CASSPGLAGVNEQFF
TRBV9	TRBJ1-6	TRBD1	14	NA	TGTGCCAGCAGCACAGGGGTCTATAATTCACCCCTCCACTTT	CASSTGVYNSPLHF
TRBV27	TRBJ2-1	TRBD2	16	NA	TGTGCCAGCAGTTCCCTCACTAGCGGGGGTAACAATGAGCAGTTCTTC	CASSSLTSGGNNEQFF
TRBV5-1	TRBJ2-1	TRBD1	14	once	TGCGCCAGCAGCTTAGCCGTAGGGGGCGGTGAGCAGTTCTTC	CASSLAVGGGEQFF
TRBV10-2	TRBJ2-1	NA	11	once	TGCGCCAGCAGTTCTTACAATGAGCAGTTCTTC	CASSSYNEQFF
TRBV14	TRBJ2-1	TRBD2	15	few	TGTGCCAGCAGCCTCCTGGCGGGGGCCTACAATGAGCAGTTCTTC	CASSLLAGAYNEQFF
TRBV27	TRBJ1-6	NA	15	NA	TGTGCCAGCAAGCGATCCCCCTCCTATAATTCACCCCTCCACTTT	CASKRSPSYNSPLHF
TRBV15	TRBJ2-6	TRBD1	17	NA	TGTGCCACCAGCAGAGGACAGGGGTCCTCTGGGGCCAACGTCCTGACTTTC	CATSRGQGSSGANVLTF
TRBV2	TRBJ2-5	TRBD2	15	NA	TGTGCCAGCAGTGAACAGGCGGGGGGACAAGAGACCCAGTACTTC	CASSEQAGGQETQYF
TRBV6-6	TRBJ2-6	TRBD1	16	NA	TGTGCCAGCAGCGGACAGGGGGCTTATGGGGCCAACGTCCTGACTTTC	CASSGQGAYGANVLTF
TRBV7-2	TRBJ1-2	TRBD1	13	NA	TGTGCCAGCAGCCCGGGACAGAACTATGGCTACACCTTC	CASSPGQNYGYTF
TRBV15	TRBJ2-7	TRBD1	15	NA	TGTGCCACCAGCGGGGGACAGGGAGTTCGCCACGAGCAGTACTTC	CATSGGQGVRHEQYF
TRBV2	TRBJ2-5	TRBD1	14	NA	TGTGCCAGCAGTGGCCTCGGACAGGGAGAGACCCAGTACTTC	CASSGLGQGETQYF
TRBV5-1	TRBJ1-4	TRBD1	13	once	TGCGCCAGCAGCTTGGAACGACAGGGGGAACTGTTTTTT	CASSLERQGELFF
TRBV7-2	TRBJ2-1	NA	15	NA	TGTGCCAGCAGCCTATCACGGGGGGCGTACAATGAGCAGTTCTTC	CASSLSRGAYNEQFF
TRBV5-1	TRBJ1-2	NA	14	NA	TGCGCCAGCAGCTCCGGCCCCGACAGGAGTGGCTACACCTTC	CASSSGPDRSGYTF
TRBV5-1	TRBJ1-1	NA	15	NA	TGCGCCAGCAGTCCCGGGGCCGGGGGGAACACTGAAGCTTTCTTT	CASSPGAGGNTEAFF
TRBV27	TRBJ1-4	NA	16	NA	TGTGCCAGCAGTTTAAGTCGGAGAACAACTAATGAAAAACTGTTTTTT	CASSLSRRTTNEKLFF
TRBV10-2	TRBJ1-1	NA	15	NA	TGCGCCAGCAGTGAGCAGGCAGGGGTGAACACTGAAGCTTTCTTT	CASSEQAGVNTEAFF
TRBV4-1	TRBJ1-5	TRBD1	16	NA	TGCGCCAGCAGCCAAGGGGGACAGGGGGCGAATCAGCCCCAGCATTTT	CASSQGGQGANQPQHF
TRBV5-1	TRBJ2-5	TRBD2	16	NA	TGCGCCAGCAGCGCCCCGGGGGGGCCGAGGTTAGAGACCCAGTACTTC	CASSAPGGPRLETQYF